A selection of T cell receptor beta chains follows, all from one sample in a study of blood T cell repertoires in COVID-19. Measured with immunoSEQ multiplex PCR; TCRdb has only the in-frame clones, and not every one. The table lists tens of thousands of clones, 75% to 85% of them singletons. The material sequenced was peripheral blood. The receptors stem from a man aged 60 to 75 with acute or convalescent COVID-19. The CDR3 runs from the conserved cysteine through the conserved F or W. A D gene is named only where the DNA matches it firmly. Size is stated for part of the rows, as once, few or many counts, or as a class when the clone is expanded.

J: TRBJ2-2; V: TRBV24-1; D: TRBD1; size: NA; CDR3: CATSDPRQGNTGELFF; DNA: TGTGCCACCAGTGATCCCCGACAGGGGAACACCGGGGAGCTGTTTTTT
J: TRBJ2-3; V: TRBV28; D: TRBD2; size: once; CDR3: CASSRTSVTDTQYF; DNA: TGTGCCAGCAGTCGGACTAGCGTTACAGATACGCAGTATTTT
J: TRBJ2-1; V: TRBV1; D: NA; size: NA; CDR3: CTSIGLPRFGSYNEQFF; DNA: TGCACCAGCATCGGATTACCGCGGTTCGGATCCTACAATGAGCAGTTCTTC
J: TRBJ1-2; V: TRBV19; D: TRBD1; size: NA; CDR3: CATHPQGDYGYTF; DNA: TGTGCCACCCACCCCCAGGGGGACTATGGCTACACCTTC
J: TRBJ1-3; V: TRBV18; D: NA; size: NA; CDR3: CASSPEEGSSGNTIYF; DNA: TGTGCCAGCTCACCGGAGGAGGGGAGCTCTGGAAACACCATATATTTT
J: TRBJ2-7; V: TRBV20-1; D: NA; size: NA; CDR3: CSASWRGTGYEQYF; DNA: TGCAGTGCTAGTTGGAGGGGAACGGGGTACGAGCAGTACTTC
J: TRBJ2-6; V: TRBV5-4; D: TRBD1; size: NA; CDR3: CASSLVRGGQGASGANVLTF; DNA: TGTGCCAGCAGCTTGGTCCGAGGGGGACAGGGGGCTTCTGGGGCCAACGTCCTGACTTTC
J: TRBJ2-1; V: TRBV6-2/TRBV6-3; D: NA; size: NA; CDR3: CASSYRGRNYNEQFF; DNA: TGTGCCAGCAGTTACAGGGGGAGAAACTACAATGAGCAGTTCTTC
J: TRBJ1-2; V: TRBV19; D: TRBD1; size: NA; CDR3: CASTSTTGGAIYGYTF; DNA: TGTGCCAGTACCTCGACCACAGGGGGCGCGATCTATGGCTACACCTTC
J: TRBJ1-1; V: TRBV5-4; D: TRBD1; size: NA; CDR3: CASSLGDRGRWTEAFF; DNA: TGTGCCAGCAGCTTGGGAGACAGGGGGCGATGGACTGAAGCTTTCTTT
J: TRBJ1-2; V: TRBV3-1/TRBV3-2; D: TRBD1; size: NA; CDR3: CASTFGTAPTNYGYTF; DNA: TGTGCCAGCACCTTCGGGACAGCCCCGACGAACTATGGCTACACCTTC
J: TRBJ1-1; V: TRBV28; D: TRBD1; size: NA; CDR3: CASRPETGSIAEAFF; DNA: TGTGCCAGCAGACCCGAGACAGGGTCCATCGCAGAAGCTTTCTTT
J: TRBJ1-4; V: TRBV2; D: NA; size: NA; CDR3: CASSQGGGGGEKLFF; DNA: TGTGCCAGCAGCCAAGGGGGTGGAGGTGGTGAAAAACTGTTTTTT
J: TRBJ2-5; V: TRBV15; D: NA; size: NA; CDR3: CATSRDRETQYF; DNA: TGTGCCACCAGCAGAGATAGAGAGACCCAGTACTTC
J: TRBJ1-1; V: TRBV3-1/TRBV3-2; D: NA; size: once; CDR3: CASSQGTVARDTEAFF; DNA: TGTGCCAGCAGCCAAGGGACGGTGGCGAGGGACACTGAAGCTTTCTTT
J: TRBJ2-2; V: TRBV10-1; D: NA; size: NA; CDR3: CASSEDSTGELFF; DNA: TGCGCCAGCAGTGAGGACAGCACCGGGGAGCTGTTTTTT
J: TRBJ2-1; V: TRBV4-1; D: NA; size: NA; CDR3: CASSQDVHLGQFF; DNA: TGCGCCAGCAGCCAAGATGTCCACCTCGGGCAGTTCTTC
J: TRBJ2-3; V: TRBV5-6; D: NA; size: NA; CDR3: CASSYRYGGTDTQYF; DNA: TGTGCCAGCAGCTACCGCTACGGAGGCACAGATACGCAGTATTTT
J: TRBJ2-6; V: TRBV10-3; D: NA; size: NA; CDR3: CAISAHWGANVLTF; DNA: TGTGCCATCAGTGCCCACTGGGGGGCCAACGTCCTGACTTTC
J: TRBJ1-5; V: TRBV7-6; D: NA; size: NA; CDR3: CASSPRQPPNQPQHF; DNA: TGTGCCAGCAGCCCGCGACAGCCTCCCAATCAGCCCCAGCATTTT
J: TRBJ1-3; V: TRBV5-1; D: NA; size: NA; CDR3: CASSLTGNTIYF; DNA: TGCGCCAGCAGCTTGACAGGAAACACCATATATTTT
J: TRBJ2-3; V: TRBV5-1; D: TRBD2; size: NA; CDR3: CASSSLAGGPADTQYF; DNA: TGCGCCAGCAGCTCCCTAGCGGGGGGGCCGGCGGATACGCAGTATTTT
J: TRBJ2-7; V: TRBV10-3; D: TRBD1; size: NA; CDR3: CAIRETGGFYEQYF; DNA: TGTGCCATCAGGGAGACAGGGGGGTTCTACGAGCAGTACTTC
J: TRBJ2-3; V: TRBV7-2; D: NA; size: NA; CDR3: CASSLMGGATTDTQYF; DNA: TGTGCCAGCAGCTTAATGGGGGGGGCAACCACAGATACGCAGTATTTT
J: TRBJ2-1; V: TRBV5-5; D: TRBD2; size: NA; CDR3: CASSLAGTSGVEQFF; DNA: TGTGCCAGCAGCTTGGCGGGGACTAGCGGGGTTGAGCAGTTCTTC
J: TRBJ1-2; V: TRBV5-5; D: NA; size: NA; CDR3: CASSLPGVSNYGYTF; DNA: TGTGCCAGCAGCTTACCAGGGGTTTCTAACTATGGCTACACCTTC
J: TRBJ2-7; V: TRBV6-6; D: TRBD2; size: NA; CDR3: CASRVGGYSGYEQYF; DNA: TGTGCCAGCAGGGTGGGAGGGTACTCAGGGTACGAGCAGTACTTC
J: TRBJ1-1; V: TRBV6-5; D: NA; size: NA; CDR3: CASSYPRGTEAFF; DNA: TGTGCCAGCAGTTACCCTCGGGGGACTGAAGCTTTCTTT
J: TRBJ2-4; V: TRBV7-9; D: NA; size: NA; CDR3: CASSPHGQRENIQYF; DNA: TGTGCCAGCAGCCCACACGGGCAGCGGGAAAACATTCAGTACTTC
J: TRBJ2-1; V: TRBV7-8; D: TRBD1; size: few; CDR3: CASRPGTGLSYNEQFF; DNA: TGTGCCAGCAGGCCAGGGACAGGGCTTTCCTACAATGAGCAGTTCTTC
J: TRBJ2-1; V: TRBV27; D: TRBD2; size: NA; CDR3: CASSFDPSGASSYNEQFF; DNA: TGTGCCAGCAGTTTTGATCCTAGCGGGGCGAGCTCCTACAATGAGCAGTTCTTC
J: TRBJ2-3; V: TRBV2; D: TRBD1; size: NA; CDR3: CASIRQGVPTDTQYF; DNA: TGTGCCAGCATACGACAGGGGGTTCCCACAGATACGCAGTATTTT
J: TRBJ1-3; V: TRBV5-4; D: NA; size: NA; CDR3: CASSSSGDSGNTIYF; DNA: TGTGCCAGCAGCTCTTCGGGAGACTCTGGAAACACCATATATTTT
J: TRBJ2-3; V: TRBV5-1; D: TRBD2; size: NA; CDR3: CASSHTSGGPSTDTQYF; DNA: TGCGCCAGCAGCCACACTAGCGGGGGCCCTAGCACAGATACGCAGTATTTT
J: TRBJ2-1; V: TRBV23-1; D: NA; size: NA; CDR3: CAKIGGRGEQFF; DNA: TGCGCCAAGATAGGGGGGAGGGGTGAGCAGTTCTTC
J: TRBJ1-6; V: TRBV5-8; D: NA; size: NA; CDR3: CASSLDSPSSYNSPLHF; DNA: TGTGCCAGCAGCTTGGATTCTCCCTCCTCCTATAATTCACCCCTCCACTTT
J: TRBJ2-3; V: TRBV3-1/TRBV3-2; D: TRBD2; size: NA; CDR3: CASSQDGLAGGRLVTDTQYF; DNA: TGTGCCAGCAGCCAAGATGGTCTAGCGGGGGGGCGGTTAGTCACAGATACGCAGTATTTT
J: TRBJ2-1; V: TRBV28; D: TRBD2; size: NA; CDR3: CASRPAAGYPGGGWNEQFF; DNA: TGTGCCAGCAGACCTGCCGCGGGCTACCCGGGGGGGGGCTGGAATGAGCAGTTCTTC
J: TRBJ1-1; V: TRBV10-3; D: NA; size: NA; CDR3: CAISVSGGTEAFF; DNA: TGTGCCATCAGTGTTAGCGGGGGCACTGAAGCTTTCTTT
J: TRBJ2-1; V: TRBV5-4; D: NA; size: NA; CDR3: CASSLGRSIVNEQFF; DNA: TGTGCCAGCAGCTTGGGGCGGAGCATAGTCAATGAGCAGTTCTTC
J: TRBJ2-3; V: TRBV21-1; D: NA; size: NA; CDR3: CASSDRGQGGATDTQYF; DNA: TGTGCCAGCAGCGACCGCGGACAGGGGGGGGCCACAGATACGCAGTATTTT
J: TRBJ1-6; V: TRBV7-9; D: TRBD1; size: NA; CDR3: CASSKSGQGNSPLHF; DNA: TGTGCCAGCAGCAAATCGGGACAGGGGAATTCACCCCTCCACTTT
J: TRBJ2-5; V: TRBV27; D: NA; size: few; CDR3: CASSLRGQQTQYF; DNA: TGTGCCAGCAGTTTAAGGGGACAACAGACCCAGTACTTC
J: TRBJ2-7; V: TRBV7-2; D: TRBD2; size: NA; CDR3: CASSLRRTSNEQYF; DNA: TGTGCCAGCAGCTTAAGGCGGACTAGTAATGAGCAGTACTTC
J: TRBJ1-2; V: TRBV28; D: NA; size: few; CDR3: CASSTVIRTEISNYGYTF; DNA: TGTGCCAGCAGTACAGTTATAAGGACAGAAATCTCTAACTATGGCTACACCTTC
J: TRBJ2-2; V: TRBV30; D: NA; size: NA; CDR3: CAWSNPALITGELFF; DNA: TGTGCCTGGAGTAACCCGGCACTAATCACCGGGGAGCTGTTTTTT
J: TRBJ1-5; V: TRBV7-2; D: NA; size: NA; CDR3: CASSLALAGRQPQHF; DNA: TGTGCCAGCAGCTTAGCGTTGGCAGGAAGGCAGCCCCAGCATTTT
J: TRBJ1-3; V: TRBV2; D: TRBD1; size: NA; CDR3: CASSSQGAYLIYSGNTIYF; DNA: TGTGCCAGCAGTTCACAGGGGGCCTATTTAATTTACTCTGGAAACACCATATATTTT
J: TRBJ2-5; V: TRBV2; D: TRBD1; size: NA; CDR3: CASTPGQGGETQYF; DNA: TGTGCCAGTACTCCGGGACAGGGAGGAGAGACCCAGTACTTC
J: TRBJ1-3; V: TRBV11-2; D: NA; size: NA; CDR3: CASSLKQGIAGNTIYF; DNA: TGTGCCAGCAGCTTGAAACAGGGAATAGCTGGAAACACCATATATTTT